The entry that follows covers one T cell receptor (beta chain) sequence. Antigen unknown. TCRdb keeps only in-frame clones here, not all; method: immunoSEQ multiplex PCR. The sample yields roughly 56,000 clones, 89% seen once. This sample is drawn from a study of OX40 agonist ivuxolimab in advanced cancers. Whole-study context: Of mixed ages from about 20 to 80 and averaging roughly 60 years, the group was about 80% male. In three patients, partial responses were observed, one with hepatocellular carcinoma and two with cutaneous melanoma.

Study observations and caveats: What antigens the expanded peripheral T cells recognized was never established. At doses 0.1 to 3.0 mg/kg, CD4+ and CD8+ clones expanded.

The CDR3 runs 16 residues. Germline loops: CDR1 LNHDA, CDR2 SQIVND (reference sequence). Trimming removed 1 base at V and 3 bases at J, with 13 bases between. The chain combines TRBV19 with TRBJ2-1; TRBD2 might be the D (7 bases). The sequencing used CD4+ or CD8+ T cells sorted from blood, collected in a trial of the OX40 agonist ivuxolimab. The receptor's source is an adult with an advanced solid tumor such as melanoma, head and neck, liver or kidney cancer. The CDR3 loop is CASSIVLGGDYNEQFF. The CDR3 bases are TGTGCCAGTAGTATAGTTCTAGGGGGGGACTACAATGAGCAGTTCTTC. The full variable domain, with the rest looked up from reference TRBV19 and TRBJ2-1, is DGGITQSPKYLFRKEGQNVTLSCEQNLNHDAMYWYRQDPGQGLRLIYYSQIVNDFQKGDIAEGYSVSREKKESFPLTVTSAQKNPTAFYLCASSIVLGGDYNEQFFGPGTRLTVL.